This is a list of T cell receptor beta chains from one sample in a study of blood T cells in healthy people across ages. TCRdb reanalysed the 5' RACE reads using MiXCR and keeps one entry per CDR3 protein. Of roughly 1.5 million distinct CDR3 sequences detected, approximately 43% appear once; the ten largest clones hold about 4%. Sequencing was done on a sample of blood. Receptors were obtained from a woman aged 18-29 years in good health. CDR3s include the opening cysteine and the closing phenylalanine or tryptophan. A D gene is named only where the DNA matches it firmly. Expanded clones are given a class, and other clones once, few, many or no size at all.

size	V	length	J	D	CDR3	DNA
few	TRBV4-1	16	TRBJ2-1	TRBD2	CASSQRASGGYNEQFF	TGCGCCAGCTCCCAGAGGGCTAGCGGGGGGTACAATGAGCAGTTCTTC
few	TRBV7-2	15	TRBJ2-3	NA	CASSFFPRSTDTQYF	TGTGCCAGCAGTTTTTTTCCCAGGAGCACAGATACGCAGTATTTT
few	TRBV4-1	16	TRBJ2-7	NA	CASSHYLGGSSYEQYF	TGCGCCAGCAGCCATTACCTGGGGGGAAGCTCCTACGAGCAGTACTTC
NA	TRBV20-1	15	TRBJ2-5	TRBD2	CSARRTSGRRETQYF	TGCAGTGCTAGACGGACTAGCGGGAGACGGGAGACCCAGTACTTC
NA	TRBV7-2	15	TRBJ2-1	NA	CASSLGTSSIAEQFF	TGTGCCAGCAGCCTAGGTACTTCTAGCATCGCTGAGCAGTTCTTC
NA	TRBV6-2/TRBV6-3	23	TRBJ2-1	TRBD2	CASSYSWWGAPKTSGKTYNEQFF	TGTGCCAGCAGTTACTCGTGGTGGGGGGCACCAAAGACTAGCGGGAAAACTTACAATGAGCAGTTCTTC
NA	TRBV6-2/TRBV6-3	15	TRBJ2-5	NA	CASRNTGNIYNEQYF	TGTGCCAGCAGGAACACAGGGAACATCTACAATGAGCAGTACTTC
NA	TRBV25-1	14	TRBJ2-1	NA	CASSEGADYNEQFF	TGTGCCAGCAGTGAAGGAGCAGATTACAATGAGCAGTTCTTC
NA	TRBV21-1	19	TRBJ2-4	NA	CASSQRFGQGELAKNIQYF	TGTGCCAGCAGCCAACGATTTGGACAGGGCGAACTAGCCAAAAACATTCAGTACTTC
NA	TRBV6-5	13	TRBJ1-1	NA	CASSYVTRTEAFF	TGTGCCAGCAGTTACGTGACACGCACTGAAGCTTTCTTT
few	TRBV12-3/TRBV12-4	13	TRBJ2-5	TRBD1	CASSIHRGETQYF	TGTGCCAGCAGCATTCACAGGGGGGAGACCCAGTACTTC
NA	TRBV29-1	16	TRBJ1-1	TRBD1	CSVGPRDRGRGTEAFF	TGCAGCGTTGGGCCCCGGGACAGGGGGCGCGGTACTGAAGCTTTCTTT
few	TRBV25-1	14	TRBJ2-7	NA	CASSGWQGIHEQYF	TGTGCCAGCAGTGGATGGCAGGGTATCCACGAGCAGTACTTC
few	TRBV11-2	15	TRBJ2-7	TRBD1	CASRQPGQGAYEQYF	TGTGCCAGCAGACAACCGGGACAGGGGGCCTACGAGCAGTACTTC
few	TRBV12-3/TRBV12-4	17	TRBJ1-3	TRBD1	CASSLTPGQLSGNTIYF	TGTGCCAGCAGTTTAACTCCGGGACAGCTCTCTGGAAACACCATATATTTT
NA	TRBV12-3/TRBV12-4	15	TRBJ1-5	NA	CASSLMATLNQPQHF	TGTGCCAGCAGTTTAATGGCGACTCTCAATCAGCCCCAGCATTTT
NA	TRBV20-1	12	TRBJ2-5	NA	CSAREGWETQYF	TGCAGTGCTAGGGAGGGTTGGGAGACCCAGTACTTC
NA	TRBV10-3	13	TRBJ2-7	NA	CAISDSTPYEQYF	TGTGCCATCAGTGATAGCACACCCTACGAGCAGTACTTC
NA	TRBV27	14	TRBJ1-5	NA	CASAETGAHQPQHF	TGTGCCAGCGCTGAAACGGGGGCTCATCAGCCCCAGCATTTT
many	TRBV9	13	TRBJ2-3	NA	CASPSEGTDTQYF	TGTGCCAGCCCGTCGGAGGGGACAGATACGCAGTATTTT
once	TRBV21-1	17	TRBJ2-1	NA	CASSKGPRECFPYEQFF	TGTGCCAGCAGCAAGGGTCCACGGGAGTGTTTCCCGTATGAGCAGTTCTTC
once	TRBV6-6	16	TRBJ1-2	NA	CASSYSADSPVGGYTF	TGTGCCAGCAGTTACTCGGCGGACAGCCCCGTCGGTGGCTACACCTTC
NA	TRBV4-3	14	TRBJ1-2	NA	CASSQGRRERGYTF	TGCGCCAGCAGCCAAGGGAGGCGGGAACGGGGCTACACCTTC
few	TRBV7-3	17	TRBJ2-3	TRBD2	CASSPGASGLNTDTQYF	TGTGCCAGCAGCCCCGGCGCTAGCGGACTGAACACAGATACGCAGTATTTT
NA	TRBV7-2	14	TRBJ2-2	NA	CASSPRTATGELFF	TGTGCCAGCAGCCCCAGGACAGCCACCGGGGAGCTGTTTTTT
few	TRBV12-3/TRBV12-4	13	TRBJ2-7	NA	CASSNYQGYEQYF	TGTGCCAGCAGCAACTATCAGGGGTACGAGCAGTACTTC
NA	TRBV29-1	14	TRBJ2-2	NA	CSVEDLRRTGELFF	TGCAGCGTTGAAGATCTACGGCGGACCGGGGAGCTGTTTTTT
NA	TRBV30	10	TRBJ1-1	NA	CAWSRTEAFF	TGTGCCTGGAGCAGAACTGAAGCTTTCTTT
NA	TRBV27	15	TRBJ2-1	NA	CASSPTGSRGETQFF	TGTGCCAGCAGTCCCACGGGCTCCCGGGGAGAGACCCAGTTCTTC
few	TRBV21-1	18	TRBJ1-5	NA	CASSKEWGQGEREGPQHF	TGTGCCAGCAGCAAAGAATGGGGACAGGGGGAAAGAGAGGGGCCCCAGCATTTT
NA	TRBV2	12	TRBJ2-4	TRBD1	CASTGTAGKQYF	TGTGCCAGCACAGGGACAGCCGGGAAGCAGTACTTC
few	TRBV20-1	15	TRBJ2-7	NA	CSARLSTWAGREQYF	TGCAGTGCTAGATTATCCACCTGGGCGGGACGCGAGCAGTACTTC
NA	TRBV12-3/TRBV12-4	13	TRBJ1-5	NA	CASRLGAHQPQHF	TGTGCCAGCAGGTTAGGGGCTCATCAGCCCCAGCATTTT
few	TRBV12-3/TRBV12-4	12	TRBJ2-3	NA	CASSYAPFGQYF	TGTGCCAGCAGTTACGCCCCTTTTGGGCAGTATTTT
few	TRBV5-1	13	TRBJ2-1	NA	CASVGESYNEQFF	TGCGCCAGCGTCGGGGAATCTTACAATGAGCAGTTCTTC
NA	TRBV12-5	17	TRBJ1-5	NA	CAAGLVLGSYSNQPQHF	TGTGCTGCTGGTTTGGTACTAGGCAGTTATAGCAATCAGCCCCAGCATTTT
few	TRBV6-6	15	TRBJ2-7	NA	CASSSADGVRGEQYF	TGTGCCAGCAGTTCCGCGGACGGCGTAAGAGGCGAGCAGTACTTC
NA	TRBV20-1	17	TRBJ2-7	TRBD2	CSAPAGLALHGSYEQCF	TGCAGTGCTCCCGCGGGACTAGCGCTCCATGGGTCCTACGAGCAGTGCTTC
few	TRBV4-1	17	TRBJ1-1	TRBD1	CASSLAGQGSRDTEAFF	TGCGCCAGCAGCCTTGCAGGACAGGGAAGTCGGGACACTGAAGCTTTCTTT
few	TRBV6-2/TRBV6-3	13	TRBJ1-5	NA	CATDPGTNQPQHF	TGTGCCACAGACCCAGGGACCAATCAGCCCCAGCATTTT
NA	TRBV2	13	TRBJ1-5	NA	CAGSEETRQPQHF	TGTGCCGGCAGTGAGGAGACGAGGCAGCCCCAGCATTTT
NA	TRBV21-1	16	TRBJ2-7	NA	CASSSSGQEGSYEQYF	TGTGCCAGCAGTTCGTCGGGACAGGAGGGGTCCTACGAGCAGTACTTC
many	TRBV29-1	11	TRBJ2-3	NA	CSAGLTDTQYF	TGCAGCGCCGGACTGACCGATACGCAGTATTTT